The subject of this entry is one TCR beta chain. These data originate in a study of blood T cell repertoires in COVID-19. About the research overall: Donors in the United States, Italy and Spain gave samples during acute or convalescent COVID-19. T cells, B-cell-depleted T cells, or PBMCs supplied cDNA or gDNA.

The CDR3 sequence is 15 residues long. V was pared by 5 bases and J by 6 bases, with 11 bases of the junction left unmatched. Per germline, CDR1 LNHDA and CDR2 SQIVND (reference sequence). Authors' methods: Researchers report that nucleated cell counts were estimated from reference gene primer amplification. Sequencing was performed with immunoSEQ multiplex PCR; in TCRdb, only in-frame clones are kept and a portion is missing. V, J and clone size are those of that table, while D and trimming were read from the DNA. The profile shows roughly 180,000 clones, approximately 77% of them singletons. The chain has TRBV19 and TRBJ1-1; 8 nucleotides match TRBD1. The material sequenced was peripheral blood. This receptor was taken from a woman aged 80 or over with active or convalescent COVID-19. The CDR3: CASSPRTGQGPEAFF. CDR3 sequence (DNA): TGTGCCAGTAGTCCCCGGACAGGGCAAGGGCCTGAAGCTTTCTTT.